This TCR beta chain derives from a study of CD8+CD57+ T cells in acquired aplastic anemia. Across the whole study: Sorting CD4+ and CD8+ cells gave DNA averaging approximately 3 ug.

TCR beta VDJ combinations and CDR3 sequences were profiled from genomic DNA. TCRdb reanalysed the reads using MiXCR and keeps one entry per CDR3 protein. The sample records a few hundred thousand distinct CDR3 sequences, over 60% being singletons. A remark on this clonotype: Its antigen is not known.

Study conclusions and caveats: Patients had around 30 CD8+ CDR3 sequences in common with controls (the shared set).

Trimming left V 3 bases short and J 8 bases short, with 11 bases between. CDR1 and CDR2 (germline): DFQATT, SNEGSKA (reference sequence). The CDR3 contains 13 residues. The chain is built from TRBV20-1 and TRBJ1-6; D possibly corresponds to TRBD1 (6 bases). This clonotype originated in a human donor in good health. Sequencing input: sorted CD4+, CD8+, or CD8+CD57+ T cells (not recorded which) from PBMCs. CDR3 DNA sequence: TGCAGTGCTAGGAGCGGGGGCGATTCACCCCTCCACTTT. Translated: CSARSGGDSPLHF.